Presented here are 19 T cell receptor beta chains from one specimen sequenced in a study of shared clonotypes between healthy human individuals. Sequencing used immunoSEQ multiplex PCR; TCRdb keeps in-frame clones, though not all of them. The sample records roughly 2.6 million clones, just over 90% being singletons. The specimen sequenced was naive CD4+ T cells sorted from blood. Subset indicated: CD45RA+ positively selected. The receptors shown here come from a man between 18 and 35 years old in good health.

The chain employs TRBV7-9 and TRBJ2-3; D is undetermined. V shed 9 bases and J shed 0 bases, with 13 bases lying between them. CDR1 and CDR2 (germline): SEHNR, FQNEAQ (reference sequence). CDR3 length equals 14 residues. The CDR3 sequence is CASQGRSSTDTQYF. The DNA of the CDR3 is TGTGCCAGTCAAGGACGGTCTAGCACAGATACGCAGTATTTT.

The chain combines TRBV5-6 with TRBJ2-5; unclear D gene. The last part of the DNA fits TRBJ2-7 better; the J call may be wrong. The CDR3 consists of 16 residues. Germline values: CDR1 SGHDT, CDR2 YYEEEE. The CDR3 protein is CASSLGRANLPYEQYF. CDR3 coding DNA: TGTGCCAGCAGCTTGGGCCGGGCCAACTTACCCTACGAGCAGTACTTC.

The CDR3 here is CASRNPLRGPSEAFF. The DNA for the CDR3 is TGTGCCAGCAGAAACCCTTTGAGGGGTCCGTCGGAAGCTTTCTTT. The chain combines TRBV27 with TRBJ1-1, with TRBD1 as a possible D gene (5 bases). The CDR3 totals 15 residues. Germline V lookup: CDR1 MNHEY, CDR2 SMNVEV (reference sequence). V was shortened by 6 bases and J by 8 bases, with 22 bases between the two germline ends.

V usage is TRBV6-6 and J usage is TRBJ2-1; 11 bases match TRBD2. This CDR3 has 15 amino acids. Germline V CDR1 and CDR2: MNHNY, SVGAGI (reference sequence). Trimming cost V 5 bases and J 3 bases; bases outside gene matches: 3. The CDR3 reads CASSRLAGGYNEQFF. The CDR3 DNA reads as TGTGCCAGCAGTAGGCTAGCGGGAGGCTACAATGAGCAGTTCTTC.

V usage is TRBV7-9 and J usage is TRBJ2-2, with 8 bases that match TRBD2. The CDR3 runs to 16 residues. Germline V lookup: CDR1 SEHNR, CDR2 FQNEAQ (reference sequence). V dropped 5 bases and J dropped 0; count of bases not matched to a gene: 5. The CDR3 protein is CASSRTSPANTGELFF. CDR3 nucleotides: TGTGCCAGCAGCCGGACTAGCCCCGCGAACACCGGGGAGCTGTTTTTT.

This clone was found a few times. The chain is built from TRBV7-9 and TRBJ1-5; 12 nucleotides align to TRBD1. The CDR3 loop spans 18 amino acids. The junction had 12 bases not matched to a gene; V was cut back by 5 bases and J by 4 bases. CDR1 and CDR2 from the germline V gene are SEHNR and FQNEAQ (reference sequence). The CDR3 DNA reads TGTGCCAGCAGCAGAGACGGGACAGGGGGCAATTGGAATCAGCCCCAGCATTTT. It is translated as CASSRDGTGGNWNQPQHF.

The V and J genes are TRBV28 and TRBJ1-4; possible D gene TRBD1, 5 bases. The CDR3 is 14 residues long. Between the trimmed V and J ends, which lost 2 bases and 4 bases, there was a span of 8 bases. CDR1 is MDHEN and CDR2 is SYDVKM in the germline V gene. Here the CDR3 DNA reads TGTGCCAGCAGTTTAAACCAGGGTAATGAAAAACTGTTTTTT. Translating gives CASSLNQGNEKLFF.

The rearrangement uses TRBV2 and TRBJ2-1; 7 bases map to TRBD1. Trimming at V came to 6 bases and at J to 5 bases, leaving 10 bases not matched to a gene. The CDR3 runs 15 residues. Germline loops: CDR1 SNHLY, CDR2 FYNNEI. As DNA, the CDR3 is TGTGCCAGCAGAGCGGACAGGACCACCCACAATGAGCAGTTCTTC. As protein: CASRADRTTHNEQFF.

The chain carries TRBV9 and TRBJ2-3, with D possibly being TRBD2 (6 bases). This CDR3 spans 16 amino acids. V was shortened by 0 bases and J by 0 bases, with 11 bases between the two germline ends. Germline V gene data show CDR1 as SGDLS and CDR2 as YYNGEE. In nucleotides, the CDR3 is TGTGCCAGCAGCGTAGCGCCAGCGGGTAGCACAGATACGCAGTATTTT. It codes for CASSVAPAGSTDTQYF.

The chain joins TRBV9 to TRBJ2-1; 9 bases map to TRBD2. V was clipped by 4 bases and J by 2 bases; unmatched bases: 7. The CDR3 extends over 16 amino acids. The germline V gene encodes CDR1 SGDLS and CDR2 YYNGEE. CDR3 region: CASSPISGSPYNEQFF. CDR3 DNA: TGTGCCAGCAGCCCAATTAGCGGGAGTCCCTACAATGAGCAGTTCTTC.

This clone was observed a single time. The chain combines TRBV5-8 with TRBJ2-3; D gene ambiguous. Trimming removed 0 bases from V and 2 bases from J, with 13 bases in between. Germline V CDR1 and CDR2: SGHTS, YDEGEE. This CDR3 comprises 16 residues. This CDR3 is CASSLAFHQITDTQYF. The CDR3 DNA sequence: TGTGCCAGCAGCTTGGCCTTCCATCAGATCACAGATACGCAGTATTTT.

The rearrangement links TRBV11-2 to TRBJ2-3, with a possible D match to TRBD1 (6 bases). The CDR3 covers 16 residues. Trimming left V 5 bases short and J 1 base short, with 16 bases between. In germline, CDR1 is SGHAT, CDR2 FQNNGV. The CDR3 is CASSPRRPGGTDTQYF. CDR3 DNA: TGTGCCAGCAGCCCAAGACGACCAGGGGGCACAGATACGCAGTATTTT. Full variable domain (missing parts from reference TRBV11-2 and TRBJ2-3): EAGVAQSPRYKIIEKRQSVAFWCNPISGHATLYWYQQILGQGPKLLIQFQNNGVVDDSQLPKDRFSAERLKGVDSTLKIQPAKLEDSAVYLCASSPRRPGGTDTQYFGPGTRLTVL.

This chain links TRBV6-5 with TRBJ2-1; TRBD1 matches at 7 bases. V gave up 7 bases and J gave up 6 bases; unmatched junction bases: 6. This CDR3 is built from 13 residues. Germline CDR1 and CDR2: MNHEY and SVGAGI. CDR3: CASISQGSNEQFF. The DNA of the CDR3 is TGTGCCAGCATTTCACAGGGGTCCAATGAGCAGTTCTTC.

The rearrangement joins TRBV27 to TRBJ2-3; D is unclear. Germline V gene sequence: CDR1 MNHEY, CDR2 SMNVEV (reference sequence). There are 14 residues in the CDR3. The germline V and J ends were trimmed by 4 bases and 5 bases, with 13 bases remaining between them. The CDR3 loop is CASSSALVKDTQYF. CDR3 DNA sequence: TGTGCCAGCAGTTCGGCGCTAGTCAAAGATACGCAGTATTTT.

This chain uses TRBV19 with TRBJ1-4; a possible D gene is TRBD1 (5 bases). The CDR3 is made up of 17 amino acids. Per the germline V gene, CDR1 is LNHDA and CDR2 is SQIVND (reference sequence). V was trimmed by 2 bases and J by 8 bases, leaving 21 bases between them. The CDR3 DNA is TGTGCCAGTAGTATACGCCTCTCGAGGGGTATGAGGGAAAAACTGTTTTTT. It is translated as CASSIRLSRGMREKLFF.

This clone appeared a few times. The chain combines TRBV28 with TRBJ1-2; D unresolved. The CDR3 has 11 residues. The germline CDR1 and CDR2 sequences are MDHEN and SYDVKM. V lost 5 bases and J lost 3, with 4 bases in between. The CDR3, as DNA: TGTGCCAGCAGTGGGGACTATGGCTACACCTTC. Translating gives CASSGDYGYTF.

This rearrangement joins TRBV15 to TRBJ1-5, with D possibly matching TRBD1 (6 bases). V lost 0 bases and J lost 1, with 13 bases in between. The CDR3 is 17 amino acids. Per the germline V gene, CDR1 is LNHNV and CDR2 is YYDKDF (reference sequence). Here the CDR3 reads CATSRERQVRSNQPQHF. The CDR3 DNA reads TGTGCCACCAGCAGAGAGAGACAGGTTAGGAGCAATCAGCCCCAGCATTTT. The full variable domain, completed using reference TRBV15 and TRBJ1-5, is DAMVIQNPRYQVTQFGKPVTLSCSQTLNHNVMYWYQQKSSQAPKLLFHYYDKDFNNEADTPDNFQSRRPNTSFCFLDIRSPGLGDTAMYLCATSRERQVRSNQPQHFGDGTRLSIL.

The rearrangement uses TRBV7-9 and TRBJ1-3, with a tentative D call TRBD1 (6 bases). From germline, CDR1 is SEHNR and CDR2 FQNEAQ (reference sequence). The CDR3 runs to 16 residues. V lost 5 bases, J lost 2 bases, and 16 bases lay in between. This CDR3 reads CASSLSGAGTGNTIYF. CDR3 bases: TGTGCCAGCAGCCTATCAGGGGCAGGAACTGGAAACACCATATATTTT.

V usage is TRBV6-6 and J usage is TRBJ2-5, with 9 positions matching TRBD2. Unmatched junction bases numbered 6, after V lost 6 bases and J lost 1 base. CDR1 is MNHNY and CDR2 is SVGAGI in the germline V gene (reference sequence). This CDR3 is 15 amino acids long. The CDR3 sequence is CASRSGTSSQETQYF. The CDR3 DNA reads TGTGCCAGCAGGTCCGGGACTAGCTCCCAAGAGACCCAGTACTTC.